The 3 T cell receptor beta chains in this list originate from one sample, sequenced in a study of T-cell reconstitution after alpha-beta-depleted transplantation in children. The library targeted TCRbeta and was prepared with unique molecular identifiers. TCRdb re-analysed the PCR reads in MiXCR, keeping a single row per CDR3 protein. The sample includes almost 500,000 distinct CDR3 sequences, more than 9% of them seen just once. Here the sequenced sample was PBMCs, taken before TCRalphabeta/CD19-depleted stem cell transplant. Source of these receptors: a child aged 2 to 15 with inherited bone marrow failure, due to receive a stem cell transplant.

This chain uses TRBV7-6 with TRBJ1-5; 7 nucleotides line up with TRBD1. Germline CDR1 is SGHVS and CDR2 is FNYEAQ. The CDR3 is 18 residues long. The junction had 14 bases not matched to a gene; V was cut back by 1 base and J by 5 bases. The chain's CDR3 is CASSLVRQGGTVDQPQHF. For the CDR3, the DNA is TGTGCCAGCAGCTTAGTGAGACAGGGTGGCACTGTTGATCAGCCCCAGCATTTT. The whole variable domain, remainder taken from reference TRBV7-6 and TRBJ1-5, is GAGVSQSPRYKVTKRGQDVALRCDPISGHVSLYWYRQALGQGPEFLTYFNYEAQQDKSGLPNDRFSAERPEGSISTLTIQRTEQRDSAMYRCASSLVRQGGTVDQPQHFGDGTRLSIL.

V usage is TRBV5-1 and J usage is TRBJ1-1; TRBD1 is a possible D gene (5 bases). Germline values: CDR1 SGHRS, CDR2 YFSETQ. This CDR3 region has 12 residues. The V gene lost 2 bases and the J gene lost 7 bases, with 9 bases spanning the gap. The CDR3 bases are TGCGCCAGCAGCTTTGGGGGGGTTGAAGCTTTCTTT. It is translated as CASSFGGVEAFF.

V and J are TRBV10-3 and TRBJ2-7; TRBD1 might be the D (6 bases). The germline gives CDR1 ENHRY, CDR2 SYGVKD. This CDR3 spans 13 amino acids. The DNA of the CDR3 is TGTGCGGTAGCCGGGACACGGGACTACGAGCAGTACTTC. The encoded protein is CAVAGTRDYEQYF.